This TCR beta chain emerged from a study of blood T cell repertoires in COVID-19. Study summary: Donors in the United States, Italy and Spain gave samples during acute or convalescent COVID-19. From T cells, B-cell-depleted T cells, or PBMCs came the material, which was cDNA or gDNA.

In the original analysis: Using reference gene primer amplification, nucleated cell counts were estimated. Repertoires were generated with immunoSEQ multiplex PCR, while TCRdb's copy carries only in-frame clones and drops some. That table is the source of V, J and clone size, and D and trimming were worked out from the DNA. The sample records about 150,000 clones, 75% to 90% being singletons. V lost 6 bases and J 3 bases, leaving 14 bases between the germline ends. The germline V gene encodes CDR1 LNHDA and CDR2 SQIVND (reference sequence). This CDR3 comprises 14 residues. The sequenced sample was peripheral blood. The clonotype was recovered from a woman aged 40 to 50 with acute or convalescent COVID-19. This chain uses TRBV19 with TRBJ1-2, with a possible D match to TRBD1 (6 bases). The CDR3: CASSPRQDYYGYTF. The CDR3 DNA sequence: TGTGCCAGTAGCCCAAGACAGGATTACTATGGCTACACCTTC.